This TCR beta chain was documented in a study of CD4+ T cells in melanoma. In its sample, this clone was seen once. Its antigen is undetermined. CDR1 and CDR2 (germline): SGHVS, FQNEAQ. The length of the CDR3 is 14 residues. The germline V and J ends were trimmed by 4 bases and 2 bases, with 11 bases remaining between them. Findings and caveats of the study: In melanoma, neoantigen-specific CD4+ T cells reportedly differed in differentiation state. CD8+ T cell, macrophage and B cell function reportedly correlated with neoantigen-specific CD4+ T cells.

Only in-frame clones appear in the TCRdb table, and some are missing; sequencing was by immunoSEQ multiplex PCR. The sample includes about 50,000 clones, 89% of them seen just once. This sequence joins TRBV7-8 and TRBJ2-5, with D hard to call. The sequenced sample was peripheral blood. The receptor was derived from a human donor with melanoma. CDR3 region: CASSYRTEQETQYF. In DNA form, the CDR3 reads TGTGCCAGCAGCTATCGGACGGAACAAGAGACCCAGTACTTC.